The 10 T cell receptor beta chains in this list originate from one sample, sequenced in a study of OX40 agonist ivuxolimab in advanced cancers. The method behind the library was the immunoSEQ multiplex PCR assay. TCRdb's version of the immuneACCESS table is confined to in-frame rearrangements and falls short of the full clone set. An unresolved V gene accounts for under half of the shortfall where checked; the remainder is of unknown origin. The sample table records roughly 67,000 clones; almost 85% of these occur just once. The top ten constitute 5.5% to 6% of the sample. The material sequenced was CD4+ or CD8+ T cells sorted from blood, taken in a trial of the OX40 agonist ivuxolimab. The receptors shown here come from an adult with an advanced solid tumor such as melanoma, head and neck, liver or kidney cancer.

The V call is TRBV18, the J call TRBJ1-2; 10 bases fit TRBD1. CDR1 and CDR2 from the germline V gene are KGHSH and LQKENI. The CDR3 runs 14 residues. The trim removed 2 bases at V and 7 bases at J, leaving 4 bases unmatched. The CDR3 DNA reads TGTGCCAGCTCACCAGAGACAGGGGGCGGTGGCTACACCTTC. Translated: CASSPETGGGGYTF.

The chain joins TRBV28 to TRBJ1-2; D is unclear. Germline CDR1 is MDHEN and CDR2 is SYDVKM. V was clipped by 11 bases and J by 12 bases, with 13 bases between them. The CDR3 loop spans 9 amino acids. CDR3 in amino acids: CASGGTHTF. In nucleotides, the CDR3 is TGTGCCTCGGGAGGAACGCACACCTTC.

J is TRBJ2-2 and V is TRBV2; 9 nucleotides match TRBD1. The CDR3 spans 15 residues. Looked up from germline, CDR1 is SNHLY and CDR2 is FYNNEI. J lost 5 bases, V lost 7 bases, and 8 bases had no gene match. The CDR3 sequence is CASTQDRGWTGELFF. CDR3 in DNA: TGTGCCAGCACCCAGGACAGGGGTTGGACCGGGGAGCTGTTTTTT.

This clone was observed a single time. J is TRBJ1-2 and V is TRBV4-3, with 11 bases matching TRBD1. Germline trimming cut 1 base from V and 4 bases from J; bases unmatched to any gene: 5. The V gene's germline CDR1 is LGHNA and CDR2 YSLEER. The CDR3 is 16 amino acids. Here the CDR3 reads CASSQGDRGISYGYTF. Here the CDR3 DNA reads TGCGCCAGCAGCCAAGGGGACAGGGGGATAAGCTATGGCTACACCTTC.

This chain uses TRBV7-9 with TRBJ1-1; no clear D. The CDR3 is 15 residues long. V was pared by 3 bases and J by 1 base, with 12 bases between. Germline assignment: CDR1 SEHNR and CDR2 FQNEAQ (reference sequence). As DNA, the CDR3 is TGTGCCAGCAGCTTTTTCGGGGTTTCGAACACTGAAGCTTTCTTT. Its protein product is CASSFFGVSNTEAFF.

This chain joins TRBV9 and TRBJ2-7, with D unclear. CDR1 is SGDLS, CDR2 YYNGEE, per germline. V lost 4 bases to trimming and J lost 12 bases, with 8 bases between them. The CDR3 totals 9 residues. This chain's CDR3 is CASSTRSYF. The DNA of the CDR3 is TGTGCCAGCAGCACGAGATCGTACTTC.

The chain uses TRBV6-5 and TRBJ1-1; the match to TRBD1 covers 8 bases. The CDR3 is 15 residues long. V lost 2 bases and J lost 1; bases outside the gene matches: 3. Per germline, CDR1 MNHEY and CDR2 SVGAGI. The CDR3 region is CASSYGTGGNTEAFF. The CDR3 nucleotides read TGTGCCAGCAGTTACGGAACAGGGGGGAACACTGAAGCTTTCTTT.

The CDR3 protein is CASSQVTRDNEQFF. The CDR3 region has the DNA TGTGCCAGCAGCCAAGTTACCCGGGACAATGAGCAGTTCTTC. The genes are TRBV14 and TRBJ2-1; D unresolved. Germline V lookup: CDR1 SGHDN, CDR2 FVKESK. The CDR3 is 14 residues long. V lost 1 base and J 5 bases, leaving 9 bases between the germline ends.

The CDR3 loop reads CASSEAKGYSTDTQYF. The CDR3 DNA sequence: TGTGCCAGCAGTGAAGCAAAGGGTTACAGCACAGATACGCAGTATTTT. The rearrangement links TRBV6-1 to TRBJ2-3; D is unclear. The CDR3 has 16 residues. Germline CDR1 is MNHNS and CDR2 is SASEGT. V was trimmed by 0 bases and J by 0 bases, leaving 10 bases between them.

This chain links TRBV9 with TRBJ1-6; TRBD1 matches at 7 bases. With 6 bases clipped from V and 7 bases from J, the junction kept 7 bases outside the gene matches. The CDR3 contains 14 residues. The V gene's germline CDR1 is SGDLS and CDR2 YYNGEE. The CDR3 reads CASNGGGRNSPLHF. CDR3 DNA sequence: TGTGCCAGCAACGGAGGGGGCCGGAATTCACCCCTCCACTTT.